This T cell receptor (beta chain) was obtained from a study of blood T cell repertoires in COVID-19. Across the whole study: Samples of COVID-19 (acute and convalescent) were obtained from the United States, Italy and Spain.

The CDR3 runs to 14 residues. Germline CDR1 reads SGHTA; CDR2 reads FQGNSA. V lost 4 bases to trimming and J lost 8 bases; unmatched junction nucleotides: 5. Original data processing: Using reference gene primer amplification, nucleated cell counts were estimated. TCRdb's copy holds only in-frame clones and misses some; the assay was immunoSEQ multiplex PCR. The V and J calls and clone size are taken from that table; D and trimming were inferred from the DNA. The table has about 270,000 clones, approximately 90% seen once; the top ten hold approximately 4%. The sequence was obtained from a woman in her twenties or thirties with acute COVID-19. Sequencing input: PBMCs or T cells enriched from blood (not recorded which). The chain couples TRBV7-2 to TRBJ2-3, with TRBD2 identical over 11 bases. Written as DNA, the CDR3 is TGTGCCAGCAGCTCACTAGCGGGAGAGGGTACGCAGTATTTT. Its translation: CASSSLAGEGTQYF.